This T cell receptor (beta chain) was recovered during a study of PD-1 blockade in mismatch repair-deficient tumors. Overall study: Patients had eleven to twelve mismatch repair-deficient cancer types, all previously treated and progressing. Study-wide points: After pembrolizumab, tumor-resident clones rose rapidly, then generally contracted before radiologic responses.

Every patient had mismatch repair deficiency by PCR or immunohistochemistry. A few pembrolizumab responders had their TCRs sequenced. Worth noting for this clone: The antigen is not known.

The germline gives CDR1 SGHRS, CDR2 YFSETQ. V was clipped by 4 bases and J by 1 base, with 14 bases between them. This CDR3 region has 15 residues. The repertoire was sequenced with immunoSEQ multiplex PCR; TCRdb's copy has only in-frame clones and lacks some. Counted here are roughly 120,000 clones, roughly 86% occurring once; the ten biggest clones make up 12%. This specimen was peripheral blood, taken 72 weeks after starting pembrolizumab. This sequence originates from an adult with mismatch repair-deficient cancer. V usage is TRBV5-1 and J usage is TRBJ1-1, with TRBD1 as a possible D gene (5 bases). The CDR3 coding sequence is TGCGCCAGCAGCCTAGGGCAGGGCGGGAACACTGAAGCTTTCTTT. Encoded protein: CASSLGQGGNTEAFF. Full variable domain (missing parts from reference TRBV5-1 and TRBJ1-1): KAGVTQTPRYLIKTRGQQVTLSCSPISGHRSVSWYQQTPGQGLQFLFEYFSETQRNKGNFPGRFSGRQFSNSRSEMNVSTLELGDSALYLCASSLGQGGNTEAFFGQGTRLTVV.